The present TCR beta chain was sequenced within a study of blood T cell repertoires in COVID-19. Study details: Sample material is recorded as cDNA or gDNA derived from T cells, B-cell-depleted T cells, or PBMCs.

In the authors' workflow: For nucleated cells, counts were estimated from reference gene primer amplification. Some clones are missing from TCRdb's copy, which holds only in-frame ones; the method was immunoSEQ multiplex PCR. Clone size and V and J calls were adopted from that table, with D and trimming inferred from the DNA. The repertoire has 140,000 to 150,000 clones, over 60% of them found once; the top ten carry over 15%. V lost 0 bases to trimming and J lost 4 bases, with 4 bases between them. Looked up from germline, CDR1 is GTSNPN and CDR2 is SVGIG (reference sequence). The CDR3 loop spans 12 amino acids.

The material sequenced was peripheral blood. The TCR comes from a man aged 50 to 60 with acute or convalescent COVID-19. The V call is TRBV30, the J call TRBJ1-3; D remains ambiguous. CDR3 nucleotides: TGTGCCTGGAGTGTAGAGGGAAACACCATATATTTT. It specifies CAWSVEGNTIYF.